One sample yielded the 18 T cell receptor beta chains listed below, sequenced in a study of identical twins. Each CDR3 protein is one row after TCRdb ran MiXCR on the 5' RACE reads. Of 150,000 or so distinct CDR3 sequences in the sample, roughly 3.5% were seen once. Sequenced material: memory T cells sorted from blood. These receptors all stem from a man in his late teens or twenties in good health.

In this sample, this clonotype turned up many times. This chain joins TRBV12-3 or TRBV12-4 and TRBJ2-6; 10 bases are shared with TRBD1. The J segment lost 2 bases and the V segment lost 4 bases, leaving 2 bases of the junction unmatched. The CDR3 has 16 amino acids. The chain's CDR3 is CASSSGTGAGANVLTF. CDR3 in DNA: TGTGCCAGCAGTTCCGGGACAGGGGCTGGGGCCAACGTCCTGACTTTC.

This clonotype has ten or more counts. V and J are TRBV4-3 and TRBJ2-7, with 13 positions matching TRBD2. There are 15 residues in the CDR3. V was clipped by 4 bases and J by 0 bases; unmatched bases: 0. CDR1 and CDR2 (germline): LGHNA, YSLEER. The CDR3 DNA follows: TGCGCCAGCAGCCGGACTAGCGGGAGCTCCTACGAGCAGTACTTC. As protein: CASSRTSGSSYEQYF.

This clonotype was seen ten or more times. The chain joins TRBV10-3 to TRBJ2-7; 10 bases map to TRBD1. Germline CDR1 and CDR2: ENHRY and SYGVKD. CDR3 length: 13 amino acids. V trimming: 4 bases; J trimming: 7 bases; junction bases outside the gene matches: 4. For the CDR3, the DNA is TGTGCCATCAGTGGACAGGGGGCGAGGGAGCAGTACGTC. The encoded protein is CAISGQGAREQYV.

This clonotype has a count of ten or more. The chain couples TRBV15 to TRBJ1-1; D unclear. The CDR3 has 14 amino acids. Trimming pared 1 base from V and 7 bases from J, leaving 13 bases between. The germline V gene has CDR1 LNHNV and CDR2 YYDKDF (reference sequence). The CDR3 nucleotides are TGTGCCACCAGCAGAGGGGTCCGGGCGCTTGAAGCTTTCTTT. The encoded protein is CATSRGVRALEAFF.

In this sample, this clonotype turned up many times. The chain carries TRBV20-1 and TRBJ2-5, with 9 bases matching TRBD1. Germline lookup yields CDR1 DFQATT and CDR2 SNEGSKA (reference sequence). CDR3 length: 13 amino acids. The CDR3 loop is CSTRDRAQETQYF. CDR3 DNA sequence: TGCAGCACCCGGGACAGGGCACAAGAGACCCAGTACTTC.

This clonotype was seen more than once but under ten times. The chain joins TRBV12-3 or TRBV12-4 to TRBJ2-1, with 10 bases identical to TRBD2. V dropped 5 bases and J dropped 0; count of bases not matched to a gene: 4. The CDR3 sequence is 16 residues long. CDR3 DNA: TGTGCCAGCAGTACGAGCGGGAGGGCCTCCTACAATGAGCAGTTCTTC. Translation gives CASSTSGRASYNEQFF.

There are many counts of this clonotype. The chain recombines TRBV27 with TRBJ2-4; D might be TRBD2 (6 bases). The length of the CDR3 is 14 residues. Trimming took off 4 bases at V and 5 bases at J, with 12 bases between the two ends. Per germline, CDR1 MNHEY and CDR2 SMNVEV (reference sequence). Here the CDR3 reads CASSYGAGENIQYF. For the CDR3, the DNA is TGTGCCAGCAGTTATGGAGCGGGCGAAAACATTCAGTACTTC.

The genes are TRBV11-2 and TRBJ1-3, with no clear D. The V gene lost 0 bases and the J gene lost 7 bases, with 7 bases spanning the gap. The CDR3 has 13 amino acids. Germline V gives CDR1 SGHAT, CDR2 FQNNGV. The CDR3 spells CASSLDWRNTIYF. CDR3 DNA: TGTGCCAGCAGCTTAGATTGGCGGAACACCATATATTTT.

This clonotype was recorded at least ten times. This chain uses TRBV20-1 with TRBJ1-1; D not resolved. V lost 0 bases and J lost 5, with 13 bases in between. Germline CDR1 and CDR2: DFQATT and SNEGSKA (reference sequence). The CDR3 loop spans 14 amino acids. The CDR3 DNA reads TGCAGTGCTAGAGATTCGCGTGGGAGGACTGAAGCTTTCTTT. Protein sequence: CSARDSRGRTEAFF.

This clonotype has at least ten counts. The gene calls are TRBV7-2 and TRBJ2-7; D remains unclear. Trimming pared 3 bases from V and 3 bases from J, leaving 6 bases between. The length of the CDR3 is 12 residues. CDR1 and CDR2 (germline): SGHTA, FQGNSA. The CDR3 sequence: CASSFRLYEQYF. The CDR3 bases are TGTGCCAGCAGCTTCCGCCTCTACGAGCAGTACTTC.

This clonotype turned up a few times. The chain recombines TRBV3-1 with TRBJ2-1; TRBD2 matches at 8 bases. The CDR3 extends over 15 amino acids. Germline V lookup: CDR1 LGHDT, CDR2 YNNKEL (reference sequence). V lost 4 bases to trimming and J lost 5 bases; unmatched junction nucleotides: 7. The CDR3 DNA reads TGTGCCAGCAGCCGTGCCGGGACTAGAGACAATGAGCAGTTCTTC. It specifies CASSRAGTRDNEQFF.

In this sample, this clonotype turned up many times. This chain uses TRBV5-1 with TRBJ1-5; D may be TRBD1 (5 bases). V shed 4 bases and J shed 6 bases, with 17 bases lying between them. CDR1 and CDR2 (germline): SGHRS, YFSETQ. This CDR3 spans 15 amino acids. CDR3 residues: CASSAGTAATQPQHF. DNA for the CDR3: TGCGCCAGCAGCGCGGGGACCGCGGCAACTCAGCCCCAGCATTTT.

This clonotype was counted at least ten times. The rearrangement joins TRBV9 to TRBJ2-6; D may match TRBD1 or TRBD2 (5 bases each). Germline lookup yields CDR1 SGDLS and CDR2 YYNGEE. V shed 4 bases and J shed 0 bases, with 14 bases lying between them. The CDR3 totals 17 residues. The CDR3 loop is CASSRWGTASGANVLTF. CDR3 DNA sequence: TGTGCCAGCAGCAGGTGGGGGACGGCCTCTGGGGCCAACGTCCTGACTTTC.

This clonotype was found a few times. The chain carries TRBV11-2 and TRBJ2-2, with no clear D. Trimming removed 6 bases from V and 6 bases from J, with 20 bases in between. CDR1 SGHAT and CDR2 FQNNGV come from the germline V gene. The CDR3 extends over 16 amino acids. The CDR3: CASSYLRNKSPGELFF. The CDR3 bases are TGTGCCAGCAGTTATCTCCGCAATAAGTCGCCCGGGGAGCTGTTTTTT.

This clonotype was observed at least ten times. This rearrangement joins TRBV2 to TRBJ1-1; D unresolved. The CDR3 consists of 15 residues. V lost 2 bases, J lost 6 bases, and 16 bases lay in between. CDR1 and CDR2 (germline): SNHLY, FYNNEI. CDR3 DNA sequence: TGTGCCAGCAGTGAAATGGACGGACGGCTGGCTGAAGCTTTCTTT. This gives the protein CASSEMDGRLAEAFF.

This clonotype came up many times. This chain links TRBV12-3 or TRBV12-4 with TRBJ2-2; D possibly corresponds to TRBD2 (6 bases). This CDR3 is 14 amino acids long. Trimming removed 6 bases at V and 3 bases at J, with 11 bases between. CDR3: CASRGLSYTGELFF. Here the CDR3 DNA reads TGTGCCAGCAGGGGACTGTCTTACACCGGGGAGCTGTTTTTT.

This clonotype was detected many times. The V call is TRBV7-9, the J call TRBJ2-5; D might be TRBD1 or TRBD2, each matching 6 bases. Trimming removed 6 bases at V and 2 bases at J, with 13 bases between. Germline assignment: CDR1 SEHNR and CDR2 FQNEAQ (reference sequence). This CDR3 is built from 14 residues. CDR3 in DNA: TGTGCCAGCAGTTCCGGGGGCAAACAAGAGACCCAGTACTTC. Residues: CASSSGGKQETQYF.

This sequence joins TRBV7-2 and TRBJ2-3; D unclear. The CDR3 is 13 residues long. Trimming pared 2 bases from V and 6 bases from J, leaving 9 bases between. From germline, CDR1 is SGHTA and CDR2 FQGNSA. The CDR3 DNA reads as TGTGCCAGCAGCTTACGGCGGTATGATACGCAGTATTTT. It yields the protein CASSLRRYDTQYF.